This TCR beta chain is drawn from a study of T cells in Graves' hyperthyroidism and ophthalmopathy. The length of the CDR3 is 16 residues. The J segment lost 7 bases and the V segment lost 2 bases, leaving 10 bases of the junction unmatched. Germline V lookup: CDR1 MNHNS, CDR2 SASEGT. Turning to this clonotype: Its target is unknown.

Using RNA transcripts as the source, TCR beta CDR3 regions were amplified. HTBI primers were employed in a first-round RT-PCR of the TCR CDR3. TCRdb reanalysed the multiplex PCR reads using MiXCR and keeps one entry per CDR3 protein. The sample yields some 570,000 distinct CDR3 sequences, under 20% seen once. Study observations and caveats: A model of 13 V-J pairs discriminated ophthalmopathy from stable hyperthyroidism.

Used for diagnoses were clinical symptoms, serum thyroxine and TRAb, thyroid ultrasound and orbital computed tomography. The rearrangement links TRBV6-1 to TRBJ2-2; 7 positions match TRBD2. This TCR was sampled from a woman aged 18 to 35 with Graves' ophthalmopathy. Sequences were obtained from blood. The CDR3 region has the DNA TGTGCCAGCAGTGAATCTCCGGGAGGTCTAGGCGGGGAGCTGTTTTTT. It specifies CASSESPGGLGGELFF.